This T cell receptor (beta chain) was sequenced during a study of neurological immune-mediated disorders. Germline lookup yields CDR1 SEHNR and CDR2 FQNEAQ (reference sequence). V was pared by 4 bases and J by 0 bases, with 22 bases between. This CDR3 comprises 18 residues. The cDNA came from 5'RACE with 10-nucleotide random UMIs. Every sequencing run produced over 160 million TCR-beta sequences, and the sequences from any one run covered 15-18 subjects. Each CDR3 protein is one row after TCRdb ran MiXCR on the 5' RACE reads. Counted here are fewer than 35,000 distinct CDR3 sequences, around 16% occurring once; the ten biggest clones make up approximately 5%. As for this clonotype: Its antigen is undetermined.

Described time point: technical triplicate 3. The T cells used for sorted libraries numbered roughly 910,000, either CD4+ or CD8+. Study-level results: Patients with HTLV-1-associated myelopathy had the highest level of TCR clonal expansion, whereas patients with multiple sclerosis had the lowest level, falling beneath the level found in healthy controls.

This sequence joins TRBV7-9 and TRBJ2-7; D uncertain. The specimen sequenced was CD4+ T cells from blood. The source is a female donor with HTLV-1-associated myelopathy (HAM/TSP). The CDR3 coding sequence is TGTGCCAGCAGCTCAAACAACCTAAACGTAATCAACTCCTACGAGCAGTACTTC. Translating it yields CASSSNNLNVINSYEQYF. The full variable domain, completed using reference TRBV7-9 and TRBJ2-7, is DTGVSQNPRHKITKRGQNVTFRCDPISEHNRLYWYRQTLGQGPEFLTYFQNEAQLEKSRLLSDRFSAERPKGSFSTLEIQRTEQGDSAMYLCASSSNNLNVINSYEQYFGPGTRLTVT.